This entry is about one T cell receptor (beta chain). Its antigen remains unidentified. This record belongs to a study of T cell responses to AZD1222 COVID-19 vaccine. Assay: immunoSEQ multiplex PCR; the TCRdb copy retains only in-frame clones and omits some. Here the sample spans some 160,000 clones, 75% to 95% being singletons. Trimming took off 1 base at V and 2 bases at J, with 1 base between the two ends. The CDR3 runs 12 residues. The V gene's germline CDR1 is PRHDT and CDR2 FYEKMQ (reference sequence). Broader study findings: Close to half of all spike-specific TCRs reportedly target regions of the variants that are unmutated. Spike-wide coverage was observed for vaccine-associated CD4 TCRs, with dominant responses at 160-218 and 743-854.

Sequenced here: peripheral blood, sampled on day 0 of AZD1222 vaccination. The sequence derives from an adult in good health. The chain has TRBV13 and TRBJ2-3; D gene uncertain. CDR3 coding DNA: TGTGCCAGCAGCTTAGACACAGATACGCAGTATTTT. It specifies CASSLDTDTQYF.